Following are 8 T cell receptor beta chains from one sample sequenced in a study of blood T cell repertoires in COVID-19 (dated by TCRdb to about 2020). Library construction relied on the immunoSEQ multiplex PCR assay. Entries here come from immuneACCESS through TCRdb and include only in-frame sequences with V and J called. Some clones fail to appear in such tables; in the studies checked, an unresolved V gene covers under half of the shortfall, and the cause of the remainder is unknown. This sample lists tens of thousands of clones; over 75% were detected once. Roughly 15% of the sample is taken by the ten largest. The material sequenced was peripheral blood. The origin of the receptors is a woman in her seventies with acute or convalescent COVID-19.

This CDR3 reads CASSAHSVPGADTQYF. CDR3 in DNA: TGTGCCAGCAGCGCTCATAGCGTTCCGGGAGCAGATACGCAGTATTTT. The chain links TRBV9 to TRBJ2-3; tentatively, D is TRBD2 (6 bases). Trimming shortened V by 3 bases and J by 4 bases, and 18 bases separated the two germline ends. The CDR3 contains 16 residues. In germline, CDR1 is SGDLS, CDR2 YYNGEE. Full variable domain (remainder filled in from reference TRBV9 and TRBJ2-3): DSGVTQTPKHLITATGQRVTLRCSPRSGDLSVYWYQQSLDQGLQFLIQYYNGEERAKGNILERFSAQQFPDLHSELNLSSLELGDSALYFCASSAHSVPGADTQYFGPGTRLTVL.

V is TRBV18 and J is TRBJ1-2, with D hard to call. V was cut by 1 base and J by 8 bases, with 17 bases left in between. The CDR3 loop spans 15 amino acids. CDR1 is KGHSH, CDR2 LQKENI, per germline. CDR3 in amino acids: CASSPLAEALEGYTF. The DNA of the CDR3 is TGTGCCAGCTCACCACTCGCGGAGGCTTTGGAGGGCTACACCTTC.

This chain connects TRBV28 to TRBJ2-2; 12 bases align to TRBD1. Trimming removed 5 bases from V and 6 bases from J; junction bases left unmatched: 4. This CDR3 has 15 amino acids. Germline values: CDR1 MDHEN, CDR2 SYDVKM. In nucleotides, the CDR3 is TGTGCCAGCAGTCGCGGGACAGGGGGCCCCGGGGAGCTGTTTTTT. The encoded protein is CASSRGTGGPGELFF.

This sequence joins TRBV30 and TRBJ2-7; 9 nucleotides agree with TRBD1. The germline gives CDR1 GTSNPN, CDR2 SVGIG (reference sequence). J was trimmed by 2 bases and V by 3 bases; bases with no gene match: 2. The CDR3 totals 13 residues. The CDR3: CAWRRQGAYEQYV. CDR3 bases: TGTGCCTGGAGGAGACAGGGGGCCTACGAGCAGTACGTC.

The CDR3 nucleotides are TGTGCCAGTAGTATAGCCGCGAACACCGGGGAGCTGTTTTTT. Its protein product is CASSIAANTGELFF. The rearrangement uses TRBV19 and TRBJ2-2; D is ambiguous. Germline loops: CDR1 LNHDA, CDR2 SQIVND (reference sequence). V lost 1 base, J lost 0 bases, and 3 bases lay in between. The CDR3 totals 14 residues.

The chain employs TRBV27 and TRBJ2-6; D perhaps matches TRBD2 (6 bases). Between the trimmed V and J ends, which lost 5 bases and 0 bases, there was a span of 11 bases. Germline lookup yields CDR1 MNHEY and CDR2 SMNVEV (reference sequence). The CDR3 extends over 16 amino acids. DNA for the CDR3: TGTGCCAGCAGTCCATTGGGGGGCTCTGGGGCCAACGTCCTGACTTTC. It codes for CASSPLGGSGANVLTF.

V usage is TRBV14 and J usage is TRBJ2-3, with D possibly TRBD2 on 5 matching bases. CDR1 and CDR2 (germline): SGHDN, FVKESK. This CDR3 is 15 amino acids long. The V end lost 0 bases, the J end lost 0 bases, and 7 bases lay between the germline ends. For the CDR3, the DNA is TGTGCCAGCAGCCAAGAGAGGGTTAGCACAGATACGCAGTATTTT. Translated, it gives CASSQERVSTDTQYF. Full variable domain (remainder filled in from reference TRBV14 and TRBJ2-3): EAGVTQFPSHSVIEKGQTVTLRCDPISGHDNLYWYRRVMGKEIKFLLHFVKESKQDESGMPNNRFLAERTGGTYSTLKVQPAELEDSGVYFCASSQERVSTDTQYFGPGTRLTVL.

This clone was observed a handful of times. The rearrangement links TRBV4-3 to TRBJ2-2; 10 nucleotides agree with TRBD2. The V and J ends lost 1 base and 1 base, in that order; junction bases with no gene match: 0. This CDR3 is 16 amino acids long. Germline lookup yields CDR1 LGHNA and CDR2 YSLEER. CDR3 nucleotide sequence: TGCGCCAGCAGCCAAGGGACTAGCGGGAACACCGGGGAGCTGTTTTTT. Translating gives CASSQGTSGNTGELFF.